Reported below is one TCR beta chain. Its antigen remains unidentified. This record belongs to a study of STAT5B mutations in CD4+ large granular lymphocyte leukemia. The study, taken as a whole, reports: TRBV06-family usage was enriched in top patient clones (8/27) versus controls (2/35). CD4-sorted patient repertoires seemed more clonal than healthy CD4+ repertoires. No patients shared main leukemic clonotypes, though less than 30% appeared at low frequency elsewhere.

This CDR3 region has 15 residues. Trimming took off 6 bases at V and 0 bases at J, with 11 bases between the two ends. Germline CDR1 SGHNT, CDR2 YENEEA. Clones were sequenced by immunoSEQ multiplex PCR, and TCRdb holds only the in-frame ones, with some missing. The sample lists over 25,000 clones; 81% were seen once. This chain uses TRBV11-3 with TRBJ2-2, with D unresolved. The TCR sequence derives from a human donor in good health. Source material: CD4+ T cells from blood buffy coats. DNA of the CDR3: TGTGCCAGCAGTTCCCCGAGGCCGAACACCGGGGAGCTGTTTTTT. The encoded protein is CASSSPRPNTGELFF. The entire variable domain, with the rest obtained from reference TRBV11-3 and TRBJ2-2, is as follows: EAGVVQSPRYKIIEKKQPVAFWCNPISGHNTLYWYLQNLGQGPELLIRYENEEAVDDSQLPKDRFSAERLKGVDSTLKIQPAELGDSAVYLCASSSPRPNTGELFFGEGSRLTVL.